These 16 T cell receptor beta chains originate from one sample sequenced in a study of blood T cells in healthy people across ages. With a J-beta primer mix and a sample-barcoded 5' primer, a second PCR ran about 7 to 11 cycles. TCRdb ran MiXCR on the 5' RACE reads and lists one entry per CDR3 protein. In the table there are some 560,000 distinct CDR3 sequences, over 25% of which are singletons. A further study also used this sample, focusing on T cells of mothers and their children.

The sample was blood. The receptors derive from a boy between 2 and 15 years old in good health.

The rearrangement joins TRBV3-1 to TRBJ1-1; 7 bases align to TRBD1. Germline lookup yields CDR1 LGHDT and CDR2 YNNKEL (reference sequence). With V trimmed by 8 bases and J by 0 bases, 6 bases remained unmatched. This CDR3 spans 14 amino acids. Here the CDR3 DNA reads TGTGCCAGCGGGGGACAGACGCTGAACACTGAAGCTTTCTTT. Encoded protein: CASGGQTLNTEAFF.

The chain is built from TRBV24-1 and TRBJ2-3, with unresolved D. With 4 bases removed from V and 1 base from J, the gap between germline ends came to 11 bases. Germline lookup yields CDR1 KGHDR and CDR2 SFDVKD. The CDR3 consists of 15 residues. The CDR3 nucleotides read TGTGCCACCAGTGAGAAACAGTGGGGCACAGATACGCAGTATTTT. It yields the protein CATSEKQWGTDTQYF.

This clonotype turned up a few times. CDR3 nucleotide sequence: TGCGCCAGCAGCCAAGATGGGGCGAGCACTGAAGCTTTCTTT. Protein: CASSQDGASTEAFF. The gene calls are TRBV4-3 and TRBJ1-1; maybe TRBD1 (5 bases). Germline CDR1 LGHNA, CDR2 YSLEER. The CDR3 runs 14 residues. The V and J ends lost 0 bases and 4 bases respectively, with 9 bases between them.

The gene calls are TRBV7-9 and TRBJ1-1; no clear D. V lost 3 bases to trimming and J lost 4 bases, with 9 bases between them. There are 13 residues in the CDR3. Germline CDR1 reads SEHNR; CDR2 reads FQNEAQ (reference sequence). CDR3 loop: CASSFSPSTEAFF. CDR3 DNA: TGTGCCAGCAGCTTTTCTCCTAGCACTGAAGCTTTCTTT.

There are a few counts of this clonotype. The CDR3 nucleotides are TGTGCCAGCAGTTACTCAGGGACTAGCGGGAGGATGAGCACCGGGGAGCTGTTTTTT. Its translation: CASSYSGTSGRMSTGELFF. The chain is built from TRBV6-2 or TRBV6-3 and TRBJ2-2, with 15 bases identical to TRBD2. The V segment lost 0 bases and the J segment 4 bases; nucleotides outside the gene matches: 6. The CDR3 length is 19 residues. Germline V lookup: CDR1 MNHEY, CDR2 SVGEGT.

This clonotype was detected only a few times. The genes are TRBV3-1 and TRBJ2-4; TRBD1 matches at 9 bases. Trimming removed 1 base from V and 7 bases from J; junction bases left unmatched: 5. The CDR3 sequence is 15 residues long. Germline lookup yields CDR1 LGHDT and CDR2 YNNKEL (reference sequence). The CDR3 here is CASSQAGTGSNIQYF. CDR3 bases: TGTGCCAGCAGCCAAGCTGGGACAGGGTCGAACATTCAGTACTTC.

A few counts support this clonotype. The chain carries TRBV27 and TRBJ2-7; tentatively, D is TRBD2 (5 bases). The CDR3 is 15 residues long. From germline, CDR1 is MNHEY and CDR2 SMNVEV (reference sequence). V was shortened by 3 bases and J by 4 bases, with 16 bases between the two germline ends. CDR3 sequence (DNA): TGTGCCAGCAGTTTCCGGACGGGGTTTGCGTACGAGCAGTACTTC. Translating it yields CASSFRTGFAYEQYF.

V is TRBV5-1 and J is TRBJ2-6; D remains ambiguous. This CDR3 spans 17 amino acids. CDR1 SGHRS and CDR2 YFSETQ come from the germline V gene. Trimming shortened V by 2 bases and J by 0 bases, and 12 bases separated the two germline ends. Here the CDR3 DNA reads TGCGCCAGCAGCTTTTTCCAGGTCCTCTCTGGGGCCAACGTCCTGACTTTC. It specifies CASSFFQVLSGANVLTF.

This clonotype was found a few times. The chain recombines TRBV20-1 with TRBJ2-4; TRBD2 agrees at 10 bases. The CDR3 has 16 amino acids. V was clipped by 5 bases and J by 2 bases; unmatched bases: 9. CDR1 and CDR2 from the germline V gene are DFQATT and SNEGSKA (reference sequence). CDR3 nucleotides: TGCAGTGCTGCCCCCTCTAGCGGGGGTTCCAAAAACATTCAGTACTTC. Translating it yields CSAAPSSGGSKNIQYF.

The table lists this clonotype with a few counts. The chain couples TRBV4-3 to TRBJ2-7, with TRBD2 identical over 7 bases. Germline V gives CDR1 LGHNA, CDR2 YSLEER. Unmatched junction bases numbered 7, after V lost 3 bases and J lost 2 bases. The CDR3 loop spans 15 amino acids. The CDR3 loop is CASSQALAPPYEQYF. CDR3 bases: TGCGCCAGCAGCCAGGCACTAGCGCCCCCCTACGAGCAGTACTTC.

This clonotype was observed a handful of times. V usage is TRBV7-8 and J usage is TRBJ2-1, with a tentative D call TRBD1 (6 bases). The CDR3 is 14 amino acids. The ends were cut back, 1 base at V and 6 bases at J, with 10 bases in the middle. Germline-derived CDR1 and CDR2 are SGHVS and FQNEAQ. DNA for the CDR3: TGTGCCAGCAGCTTAGGAATGGGGGCCAATGAGCAGTTCTTC. Residues: CASSLGMGANEQFF. Supplemented by reference TRBV7-8 and TRBJ2-1, the full variable domain reads GAGVSQSPRYKVAKRGQDVALRCDPISGHVSLFWYQQALGQGPEFLTYFQNEAQLDKSGLPSDRFFAERPEGSVSTLKIQRTQQEDSAVYLCASSLGMGANEQFFGPGTRLTVL.

Details on this clonotype: A clone one base away is much larger, so this may be a read error. The chain has TRBV13 and TRBJ2-7; D is unresolved. The germline CDR1 and CDR2 sequences are PRHDT and FYEKMQ (reference sequence). The CDR3 is made up of 12 amino acids. CDR3 residues: CTSSLLEGEQYF. The CDR3 DNA is TGTACCAGCAGCTTACTCGAAGGGGAGCAGTACTTC.

This clonotype was seen more than once but under ten times. This rearrangement joins TRBV2 to TRBJ2-2; D is possibly TRBD1 (5 bases). The germline V gene has CDR1 SNHLY and CDR2 FYNNEI. Trimming took 3 bases from V and 2 from J, leaving 16 bases between them. This CDR3 has 17 amino acids. CDR3 protein: CASSDTGWAVNTGELFF. The CDR3 nucleotides are TGTGCCAGCAGTGATACAGGTTGGGCAGTCAACACCGGGGAGCTGTTTTTT.

A single count supports this clonotype. The rearrangement joins TRBV5-1 to TRBJ2-5; tentatively, D is TRBD2 (5 bases). Germline values: CDR1 SGHRS, CDR2 YFSETQ. The CDR3 covers 15 residues. V lost 1 base and J 2 bases, leaving 12 bases between the germline ends. The CDR3 reads CASSLRSGMQETQYF. CDR3 bases: TGCGCCAGCAGCTTGCGGAGCGGAATGCAAGAGACCCAGTACTTC.

This clonotype was counted a few times. J is TRBJ2-4 and V is TRBV20-1, with 12 nucleotides matching TRBD2. V lost 1 base, J lost 8 bases, and 9 bases stayed unmatched. The CDR3 is made up of 16 amino acids. From germline, CDR1 is DFQATT and CDR2 SNEGSKA (reference sequence). CDR3 bases: TGCAGTGCTAGAGGGCTAGCGGGAGGGCCGCGAGACATTCAGTACTTC. Encoded protein: CSARGLAGGPRDIQYF.

CDR3 sequence: CASSPGTMFQETQYF. The DNA of the CDR3 is TGCGCCAGCAGCCCCGGGACGATGTTTCAAGAGACCCAGTACTTC. The J gene is TRBJ2-5, the V gene TRBV5-1; perhaps D is TRBD1 or TRBD2 (5 bases each). V lost 4 bases, J lost 2 bases, and 15 bases lay in between. This CDR3 is built from 15 residues. Germline assignment: CDR1 SGHRS and CDR2 YFSETQ.